This T cell receptor (beta chain) was profiled in a study of CD8+ T cells in alopecia areata. Remarks on this clone: Antigen unknown.

Whole-study results and caveats: Higher clonality was seen in lesional scalp than in normal scalp, especially in alopecia totalis/universalis.

The germline V gene has CDR1 MGHRA and CDR2 YSYEKL. V dropped 5 bases and J dropped 7; count of bases not matched to a gene: 5. This CDR3 has 15 residues. cDNA serving as the sequencing template came from extracted, reverse transcribed RNA. Generated by immunoSEQ multiplex PCR, the TCRdb table keeps only in-frame clones and is missing some. The sample has 90,000 to 130,000 clones; 55% to 60% are singletons. Individuals with alopecia areata gave both lesional scalp punch biopsies and peripheral blood for collection. Material: NKG2D-low CD8+ T cells sorted from blood. The rearrangement joins TRBV4-1 to TRBJ2-1, with 13 bases that match TRBD2. This TCR came from a human donor with alopecia areata. The CDR3 sequence is CASSLLAGGGNEQFF. CDR3 in DNA: TGCGCCAGCAGCTTACTAGCGGGAGGGGGTAATGAGCAGTTCTTC.